This TCR beta chain emerged from a study of T-cell memory formation after mild COVID-19. Study conclusions and caveats: There was a balanced CD4/CD8 profile in clones contracting day 15 to 85, and later expanders leaned CD4+. The CD4+ clones that contracted clustered mainly within CM and EM, and the CD8+ clones concentrated in EMRA. Some responding clones appeared in pre-infection memory, suggesting cross-reactive memory joined.

TCRdb used MiXCR to reprocess the 5' RACE reads, holding one entry per CDR3 protein. This table holds 85,000 to 120,000 distinct CDR3 sequences, roughly an eighth found once. Germline V gene sequence: CDR1 MNHEY, CDR2 SMNVEV (reference sequence). V lost 9 bases to trimming and J lost 4 bases, with 18 bases between them. The CDR3 runs to 14 residues. A note on this clonotype: Its specificity is not known.

Sequencing used PBMCs or a T cell subset sorted from them (not recorded which). This chain uses TRBV27 with TRBJ2-5; TRBD2 is a possible D gene (5 bases). The receptor comes from an adult woman who had mild COVID-19 (a few samples of this study predate the infection). Cell type and time point are not known. The CDR3 DNA reads TGTGCCAGTTCTCGGCCCCTCGGAGGAGAGACCCAGTACTTC. Translated, it gives CASSRPLGGETQYF.